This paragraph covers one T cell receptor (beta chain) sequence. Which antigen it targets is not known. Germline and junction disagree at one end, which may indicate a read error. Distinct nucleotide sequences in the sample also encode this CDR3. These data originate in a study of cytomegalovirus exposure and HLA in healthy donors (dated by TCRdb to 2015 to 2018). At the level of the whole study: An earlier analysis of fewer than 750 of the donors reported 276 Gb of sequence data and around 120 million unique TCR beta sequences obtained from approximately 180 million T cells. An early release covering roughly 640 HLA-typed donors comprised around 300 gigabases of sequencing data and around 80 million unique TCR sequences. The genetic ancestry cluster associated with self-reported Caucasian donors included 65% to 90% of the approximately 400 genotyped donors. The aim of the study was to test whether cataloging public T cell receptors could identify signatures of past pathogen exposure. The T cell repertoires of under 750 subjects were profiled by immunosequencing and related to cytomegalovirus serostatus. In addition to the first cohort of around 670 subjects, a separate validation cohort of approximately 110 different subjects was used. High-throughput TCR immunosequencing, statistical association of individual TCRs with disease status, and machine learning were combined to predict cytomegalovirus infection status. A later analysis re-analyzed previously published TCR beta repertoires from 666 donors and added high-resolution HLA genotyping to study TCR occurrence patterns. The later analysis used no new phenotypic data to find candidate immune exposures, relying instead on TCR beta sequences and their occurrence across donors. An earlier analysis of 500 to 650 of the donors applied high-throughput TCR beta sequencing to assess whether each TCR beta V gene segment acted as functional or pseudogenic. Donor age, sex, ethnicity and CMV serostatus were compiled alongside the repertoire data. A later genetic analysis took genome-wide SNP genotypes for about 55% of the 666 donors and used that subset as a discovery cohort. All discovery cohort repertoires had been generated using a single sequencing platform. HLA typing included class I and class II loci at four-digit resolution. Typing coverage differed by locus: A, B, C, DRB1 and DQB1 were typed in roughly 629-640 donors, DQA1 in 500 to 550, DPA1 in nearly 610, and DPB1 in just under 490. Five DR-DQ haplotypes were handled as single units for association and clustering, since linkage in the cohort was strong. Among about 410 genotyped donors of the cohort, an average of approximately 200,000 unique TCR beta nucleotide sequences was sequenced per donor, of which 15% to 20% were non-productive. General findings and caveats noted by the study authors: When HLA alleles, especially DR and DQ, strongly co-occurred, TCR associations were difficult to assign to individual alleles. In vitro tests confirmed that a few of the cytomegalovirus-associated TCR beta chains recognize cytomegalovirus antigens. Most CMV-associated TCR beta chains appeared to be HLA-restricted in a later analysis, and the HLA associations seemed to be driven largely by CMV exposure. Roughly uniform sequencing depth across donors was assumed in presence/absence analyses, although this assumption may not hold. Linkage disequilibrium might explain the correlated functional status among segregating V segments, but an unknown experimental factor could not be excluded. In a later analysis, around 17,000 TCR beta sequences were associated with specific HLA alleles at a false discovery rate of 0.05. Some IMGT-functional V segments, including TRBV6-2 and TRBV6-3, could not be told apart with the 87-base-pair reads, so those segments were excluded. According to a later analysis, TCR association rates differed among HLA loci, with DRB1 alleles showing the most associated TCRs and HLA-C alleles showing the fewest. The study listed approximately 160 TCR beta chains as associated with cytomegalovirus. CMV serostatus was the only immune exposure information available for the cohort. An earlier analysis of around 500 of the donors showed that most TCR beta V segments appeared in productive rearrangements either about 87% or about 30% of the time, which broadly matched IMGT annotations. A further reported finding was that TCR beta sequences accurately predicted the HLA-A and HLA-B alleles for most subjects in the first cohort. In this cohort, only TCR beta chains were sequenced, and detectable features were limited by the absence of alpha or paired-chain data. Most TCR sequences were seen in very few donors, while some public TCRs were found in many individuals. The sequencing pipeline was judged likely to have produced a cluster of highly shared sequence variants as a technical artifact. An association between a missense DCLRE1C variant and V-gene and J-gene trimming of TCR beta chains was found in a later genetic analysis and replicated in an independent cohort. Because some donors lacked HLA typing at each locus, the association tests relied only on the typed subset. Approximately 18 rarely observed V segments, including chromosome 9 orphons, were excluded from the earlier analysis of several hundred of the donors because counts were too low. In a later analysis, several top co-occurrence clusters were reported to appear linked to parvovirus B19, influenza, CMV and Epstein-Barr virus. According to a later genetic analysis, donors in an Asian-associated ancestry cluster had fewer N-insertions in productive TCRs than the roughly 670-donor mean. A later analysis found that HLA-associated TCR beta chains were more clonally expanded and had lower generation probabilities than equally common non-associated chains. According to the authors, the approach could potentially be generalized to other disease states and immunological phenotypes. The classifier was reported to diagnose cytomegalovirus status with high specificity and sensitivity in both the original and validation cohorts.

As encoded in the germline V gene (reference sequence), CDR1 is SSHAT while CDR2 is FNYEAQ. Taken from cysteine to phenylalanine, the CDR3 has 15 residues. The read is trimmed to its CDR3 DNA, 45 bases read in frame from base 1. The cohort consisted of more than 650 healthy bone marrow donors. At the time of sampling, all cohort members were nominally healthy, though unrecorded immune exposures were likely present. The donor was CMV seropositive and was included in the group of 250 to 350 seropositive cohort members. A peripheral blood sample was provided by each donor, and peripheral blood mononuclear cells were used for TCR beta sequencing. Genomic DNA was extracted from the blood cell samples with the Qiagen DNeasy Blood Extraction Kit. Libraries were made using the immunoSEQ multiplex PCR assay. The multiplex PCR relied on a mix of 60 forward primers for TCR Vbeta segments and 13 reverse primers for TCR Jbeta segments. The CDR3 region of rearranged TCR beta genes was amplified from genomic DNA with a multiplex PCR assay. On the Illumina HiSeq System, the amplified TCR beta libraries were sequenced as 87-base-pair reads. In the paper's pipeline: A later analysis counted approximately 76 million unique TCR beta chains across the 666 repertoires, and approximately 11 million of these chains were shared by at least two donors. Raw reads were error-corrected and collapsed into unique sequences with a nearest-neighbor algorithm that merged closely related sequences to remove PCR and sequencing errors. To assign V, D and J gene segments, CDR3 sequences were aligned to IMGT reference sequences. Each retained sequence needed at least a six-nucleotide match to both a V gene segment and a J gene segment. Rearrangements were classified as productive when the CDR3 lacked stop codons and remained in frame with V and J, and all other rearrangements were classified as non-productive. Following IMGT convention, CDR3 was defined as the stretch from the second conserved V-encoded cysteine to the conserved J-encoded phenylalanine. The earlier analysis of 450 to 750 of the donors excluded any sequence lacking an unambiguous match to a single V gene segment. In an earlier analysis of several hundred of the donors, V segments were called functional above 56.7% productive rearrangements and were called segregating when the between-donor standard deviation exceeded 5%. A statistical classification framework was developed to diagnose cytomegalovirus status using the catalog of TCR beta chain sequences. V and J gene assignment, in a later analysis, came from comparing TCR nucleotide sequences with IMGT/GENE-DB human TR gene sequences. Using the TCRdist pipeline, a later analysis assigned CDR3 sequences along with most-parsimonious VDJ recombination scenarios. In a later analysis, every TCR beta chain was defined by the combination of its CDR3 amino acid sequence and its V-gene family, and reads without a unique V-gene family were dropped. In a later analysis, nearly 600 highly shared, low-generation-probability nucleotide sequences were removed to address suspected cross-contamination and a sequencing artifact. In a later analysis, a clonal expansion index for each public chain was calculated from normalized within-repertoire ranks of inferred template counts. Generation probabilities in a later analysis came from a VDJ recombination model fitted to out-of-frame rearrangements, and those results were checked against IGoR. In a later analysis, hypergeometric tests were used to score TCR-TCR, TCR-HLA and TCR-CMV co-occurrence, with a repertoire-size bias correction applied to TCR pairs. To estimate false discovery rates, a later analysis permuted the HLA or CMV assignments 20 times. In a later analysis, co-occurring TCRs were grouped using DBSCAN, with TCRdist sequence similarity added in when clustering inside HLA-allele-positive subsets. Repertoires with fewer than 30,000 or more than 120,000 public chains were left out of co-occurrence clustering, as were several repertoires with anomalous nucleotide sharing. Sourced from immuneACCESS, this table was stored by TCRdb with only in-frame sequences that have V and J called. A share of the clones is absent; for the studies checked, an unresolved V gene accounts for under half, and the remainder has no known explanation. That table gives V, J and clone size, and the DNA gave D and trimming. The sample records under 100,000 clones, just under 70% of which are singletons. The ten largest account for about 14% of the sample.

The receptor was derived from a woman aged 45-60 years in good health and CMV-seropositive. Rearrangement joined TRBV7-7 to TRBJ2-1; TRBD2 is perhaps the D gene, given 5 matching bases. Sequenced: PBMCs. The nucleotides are TGTGCCAGCAGCCGTTCCAGCGGCTCCTACAATGAGCAATTCTTC. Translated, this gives CASSRSSGSYNEQFF.